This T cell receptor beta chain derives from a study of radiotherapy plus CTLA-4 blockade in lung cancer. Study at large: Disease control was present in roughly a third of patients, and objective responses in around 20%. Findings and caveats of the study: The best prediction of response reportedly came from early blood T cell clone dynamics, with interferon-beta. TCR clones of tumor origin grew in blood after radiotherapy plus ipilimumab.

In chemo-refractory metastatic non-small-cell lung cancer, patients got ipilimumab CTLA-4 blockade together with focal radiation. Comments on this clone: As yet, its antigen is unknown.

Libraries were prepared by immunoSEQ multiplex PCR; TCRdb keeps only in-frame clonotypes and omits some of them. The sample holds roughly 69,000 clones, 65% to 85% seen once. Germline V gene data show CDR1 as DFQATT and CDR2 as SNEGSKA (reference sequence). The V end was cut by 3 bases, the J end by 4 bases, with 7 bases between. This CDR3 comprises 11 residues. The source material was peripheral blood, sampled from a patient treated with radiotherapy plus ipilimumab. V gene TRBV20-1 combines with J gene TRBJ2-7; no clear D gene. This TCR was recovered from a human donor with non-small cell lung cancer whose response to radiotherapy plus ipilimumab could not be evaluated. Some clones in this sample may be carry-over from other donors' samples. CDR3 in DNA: TGCAGTGCTAGGGCACAGTACGAGCAGTACTTC. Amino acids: CSARAQYEQYF.